This T cell receptor (beta chain) was recovered during a study of T cell repertoires in cytomegalovirus infection. Study-wide results and caveats: Cumulative frequency of public TCR beta families picked out carriers of CMV plus the relevant HLA.

CDR1 is SGHTA, CDR2 FQGNSA, per germline. Trimming removed 1 base from V and 5 bases from J, with 11 bases in between. The CDR3 spans 14 residues. Regarding this clonotype: The antigen is undetermined.

MiXCR, run by TCRdb on the reads, gives a single entry per CDR3 protein. The repertoire has about 530,000 distinct CDR3 sequences, 26% of them found once; the top ten carry approximately 13%. This clonotype was sampled from a human donor in good health (CMV status not recorded). Some clones in this sample may be carry-over from other donors' samples. The rearrangement joins TRBV7-2 to TRBJ1-2; D is possibly TRBD1 (6 bases). Material for sequencing was PBMCs. CDR3 protein: CASSLVGAGYGYTF. As DNA, the CDR3 is TGTGCCAGCAGCTTAGTGGGGGCAGGGTATGGCTACACCTTC.